This T cell receptor (beta chain) was recorded in a study of a mutant IDH1 vaccine in newly diagnosed glioma. With respect to this clone: Its specificity is unknown.

The method was immunoSEQ multiplex PCR; TCRdb's version includes in-frame clones alone and lacks a portion of them. The sample has tens of thousands of clones; about 80% are singletons. Time point of the sample: week 11, during vaccination. One vaccine dose held 300 ug of mutant IDH1 20-mer peptide and came with topical imiquimod. Germline assignment: CDR1 LGHNA and CDR2 YSLEER. With 3 bases clipped from V and 6 bases from J, the junction kept 5 bases outside the gene matches. The CDR3 loop spans 15 amino acids. This clonotype was sampled from a man under 40 with glioma. The chain employs TRBV4-3 and TRBJ2-2, with 9 bases matching TRBD1. Sequenced here: PBMCs, sampled from a glioma patient whose treatment included an IDH1 peptide vaccine. The CDR3 region has the DNA TGCGCCAGCAGCCATCCGGGACAGGGTGCCGGGGAGCTGTTTTTT. Its protein is CASSHPGQGAGELFF.